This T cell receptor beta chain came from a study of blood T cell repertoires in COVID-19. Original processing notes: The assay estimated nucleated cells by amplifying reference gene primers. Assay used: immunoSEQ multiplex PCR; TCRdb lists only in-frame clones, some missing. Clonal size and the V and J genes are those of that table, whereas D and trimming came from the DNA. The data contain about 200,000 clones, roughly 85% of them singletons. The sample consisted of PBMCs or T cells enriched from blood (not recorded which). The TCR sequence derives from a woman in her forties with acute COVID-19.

The CDR3 nucleotides read TGTGCCAGCAGCCCTTCTGGACTGGGAGCTTTCTTT. It specifies CASSPSGLGAFF. The J gene is TRBJ1-1, the V gene TRBV3-1 (or the pseudogene TRBV3-2); D not certain. Trimming stripped 4 bases from V and 10 bases from J, with 13 bases between. The CDR3 is 12 residues long. Germline CDR1 and CDR2: LGHDT and YNNKEL (reference sequence).